This TCR beta chain was sequenced in a study of tumour-infiltrating T cells in Burkitt lymphoma. Germline V gene lookup returns CDR1 LGHNT and CDR2 FRNRAP. The CDR3 runs to 13 residues. This clone was found a few times. One end of the junction fails to match germline, which may point to a read error. Profiling relied on immunoSEQ multiplex PCR, and the TCRdb table lists in-frame clones only, not all of them. The sample lists fewer than 2,500 clones; more than 20% were seen once. The source is a human donor with relapsed Burkitt lymphoma. Some clones in this sample may be carry-over from other donors' samples. The sequenced sample consisted of tumor tissue from a relapse. The rearrangement uses TRBV12-5 and TRBJ2-5, with 7 bases fitting TRBD1. The CDR3 coding sequence is TGTGCTAGTGGGACAGGGAACCAAAAGACCCAGTACTTC. Its protein is CASGTGNQKTQYF.